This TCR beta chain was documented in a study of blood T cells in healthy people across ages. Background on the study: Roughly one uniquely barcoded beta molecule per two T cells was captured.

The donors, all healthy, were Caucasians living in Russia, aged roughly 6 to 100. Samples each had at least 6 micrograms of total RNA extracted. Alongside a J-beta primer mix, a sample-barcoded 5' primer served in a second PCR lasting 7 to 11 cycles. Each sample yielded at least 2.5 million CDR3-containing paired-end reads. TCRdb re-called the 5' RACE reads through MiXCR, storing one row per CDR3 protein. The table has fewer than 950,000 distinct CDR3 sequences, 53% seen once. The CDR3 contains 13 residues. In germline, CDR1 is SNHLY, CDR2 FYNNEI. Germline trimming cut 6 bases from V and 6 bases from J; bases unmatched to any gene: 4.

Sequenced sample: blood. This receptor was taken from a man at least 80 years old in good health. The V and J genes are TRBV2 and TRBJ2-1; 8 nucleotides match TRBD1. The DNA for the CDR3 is TGTGCCAGCAGGACAGGGGCCCCCAATGAGCAGTTCTTC. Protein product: CASRTGAPNEQFF.